The 25 T cell receptor beta chains in this list originate from one sample, sequenced in a study of T cells in tumors after PD-1 blockade. Sequencing was performed with immunoSEQ multiplex PCR; in TCRdb, only in-frame clones are kept and a portion is missing. There are 61,000 or so clones in the sample; over 75% occur only once, and about an eighth lies in the top ten. Sequenced material: PBMCs, taken before anti-PD-1 treatment. These receptors came from a human donor with basal cell carcinoma.

This sequence joins TRBV30 and TRBJ2-7, with D possibly matching TRBD1 (6 bases). V gave up 1 base and J gave up 5 bases, with 9 bases separating them. This CDR3 has 12 residues. Germline CDR1 GTSNPN, CDR2 SVGIG (reference sequence). The CDR3 sequence is CAWSGDTDEQYF. CDR3 in DNA: TGTGCCTGGAGTGGGGACACGGACGAGCAGTACTTC.

This chain uses TRBV5-6 with TRBJ2-5; 14 bases fit TRBD2. The CDR3 consists of 17 residues. Unmatched junction bases numbered 9, after V lost 3 bases and J lost 5 bases. Germline lookup yields CDR1 SGHDT and CDR2 YYEEEE. CDR3 nucleotide sequence: TGTGCCAGCAGCTCTCGACTAGCGGGGGGGCGCCGGGAGACCCAGTACTTC. Translation: CASSSRLAGGRRETQYF.

This chain joins TRBV9 and TRBJ2-7; 9 bases agree with TRBD1. With 2 bases clipped from V and 0 bases from J, the junction kept 3 bases outside the gene matches. Per the germline V gene, CDR1 is SGDLS and CDR2 is YYNGEE. The CDR3 covers 15 residues. CDR3 amino acids: CASSVGQGYSYEQYF. The CDR3 coding sequence is TGTGCCAGCAGCGTGGGACAGGGCTACTCCTACGAGCAGTACTTC.

This clone was observed once. J is TRBJ2-2 and V is TRBV5-1; possibly TRBD2 for D (5 bases). The germline V gene encodes CDR1 SGHRS and CDR2 YFSETQ. CDR3 length: 12 amino acids. Trimming left V 3 bases short and J 5 bases short, with 5 bases between. The CDR3 DNA follows: TGCGCCAGCAGCTGGGAGACCGGGGAGCTGTTTTTT. Its protein is CASSWETGELFF.

This clone was picked up a small number of times. This chain's CDR3 is CASKLNRDRALGYTF. Written as DNA, the CDR3 is TGTGCCAGCAAGCTAAACCGGGACAGGGCTCTCGGCTACACCTTC. The rearrangement joins TRBV6-5 to TRBJ1-2; 9 nucleotides align to TRBD1. CDR3 length equals 15 residues. Germline V lookup: CDR1 MNHEY, CDR2 SVGAGI. Trimming removed 7 bases from V and 8 bases from J; junction bases left unmatched: 14.

The chain joins TRBV14 to TRBJ2-7; D perhaps matches TRBD2 (7 bases). The CDR3 sequence is 17 residues long. Trimming removed 0 bases at V and 6 bases at J, with 21 bases between. Per the germline V gene, CDR1 is SGHDN and CDR2 is FVKESK. CDR3 bases: TGTGCCAGCAGCCAAGAGGGCGGTGCGGGGGCCGAGGGCGAGCAGTACTTC. This translates into CASSQEGGAGAEGEQYF.

This chain joins TRBV6-1 and TRBJ2-7; D gene ambiguous. CDR1 is MNHNS, CDR2 SASEGT, per germline. Trimming left V 2 bases short and J 2 bases short, with 10 bases between. The CDR3 covers 14 residues. The CDR3 DNA is TGTGCCAGCAGTGAACTGGGTCAAACCTACGAGCAGTACTTC. Its translation: CASSELGQTYEQYF.

By share, this clone counts as medium-sized (0.01 to 0.1%). The gene calls are TRBV19 and TRBJ2-7; D remains ambiguous. V lost 3 bases, J lost 4 bases, and 13 bases lay in between. The germline gives CDR1 LNHDA, CDR2 SQIVND (reference sequence). This CDR3 region has 14 residues. The CDR3 reads CASSMTAAGYEQYF. The CDR3 nucleotides read TGTGCCAGTAGTATGACCGCCGCAGGTTACGAGCAGTACTTC. Full variable domain (outside the CDR3, taken from reference TRBV19 and TRBJ2-7): DGGITQSPKYLFRKEGQNVTLSCEQNLNHDAMYWYRQDPGQGLRLIYYSQIVNDFQKGDIAEGYSVSREKKESFPLTVTSAQKNPTAFYLCASSMTAAGYEQYFGPGTRLTVT.

V gene TRBV27 combines with J gene TRBJ1-1; weak D call: TRBD1 (5 bases). Trimming took 1 base from V and 4 from J, leaving 13 bases between them. Germline assignment: CDR1 MNHEY and CDR2 SMNVEV (reference sequence). The CDR3 is made up of 15 amino acids. The CDR3 coding sequence is TGTGCCAGCAGTTTATATCAGGGTGGGGGCACTGAAGCTTTCTTT. Amino acids: CASSLYQGGGTEAFF.

The rearrangement joins TRBV7-3 to TRBJ1-1, with a possible D match to TRBD1 (6 bases). The CDR3 consists of 14 residues. V gave up 5 bases and J gave up 0 bases, with 10 bases separating them. From germline, CDR1 is SGHTA and CDR2 FQGTGA. Written as DNA, the CDR3 is TGTGCCAGCAGCCTCGGACAGCTGAACACTGAAGCTTTCTTT. Its translation: CASSLGQLNTEAFF.

The chain is built from TRBV24-1 and TRBJ2-5; TRBD1 might be the D (6 bases). CDR1 and CDR2 (germline): KGHDR, SFDVKD. The CDR3 has 16 amino acids. V was cut by 5 bases and J by 2 bases, with 17 bases left in between. The CDR3 nucleotides read TGTGCCACCAGTGCTTTTGGGGGCGGGTTACAAGAGACCCAGTACTTC. This codes for CATSAFGGGLQETQYF.

V usage is TRBV25-1 and J usage is TRBJ1-1; no clear D gene. The CDR3 runs 12 residues. Per the germline V gene, CDR1 is MGHDK and CDR2 is SYGVNS. Trimming took 6 bases from V and 4 from J, leaving 9 bases between them. The CDR3 spells CASREGPTEAFF. CDR3 DNA: TGTGCCAGCAGGGAGGGCCCCACTGAAGCTTTCTTT.

This chain uses TRBV7-9 with TRBJ2-7, with D possibly TRBD2 on 6 matching bases. The germline gives CDR1 SEHNR, CDR2 FQNEAQ (reference sequence). The V end was cut by 5 bases, the J end by 5 bases, with 16 bases between. The CDR3 is made up of 14 amino acids. CDR3 region: CASSPLRRANEQYF. CDR3 in DNA: TGTGCCAGCAGCCCCTTGAGGAGGGCCAACGAGCAGTACTTC.

DNA for the CDR3: TGTGCCAGCAGCCAATACCAGGGGGAGCAGTACTTC. This codes for CASSQYQGEQYF. The chain is built from TRBV3-1 (or the pseudogene TRBV3-2) and TRBJ2-7, with D maybe TRBD1 (6 bases). The V end was cut by 2 bases, the J end by 7 bases, with 9 bases between. This CDR3 comprises 12 residues. CDR1 and CDR2 from the germline V gene are LGHDT and YNNKEL (reference sequence).

This chain uses TRBV10-1 with TRBJ1-2; D unclear. Germline CDR1 WNHNN, CDR2 SYGVQD (reference sequence). The ends were cut back, 1 base at V and 2 bases at J, with 5 bases in the middle. This CDR3 has 13 amino acids. CDR3 nucleotide sequence: TGCGCCAGCAGTGAGTTACGAAACTATGGCTACACCTTC. Translated: CASSELRNYGYTF.

This CDR3 reads CASSLINAVGDIQYF. The DNA of the CDR3 is TGTGCCAGCAGTTTAATTAACGCGGTTGGGGACATTCAGTACTTC. The chain couples TRBV28 to TRBJ2-4; D unresolved. CDR3 length: 15 amino acids. Germline loops: CDR1 MDHEN, CDR2 SYDVKM. Trimming removed 2 bases from V and 8 bases from J, with 16 bases in between.

This chain links TRBV5-1 with TRBJ1-1; D uncertain. The CDR3 consists of 14 residues. The V end lost 1 base, the J end lost 2 bases, and 9 bases lay between the germline ends. Germline assignment: CDR1 SGHRS and CDR2 YFSETQ. The CDR3 DNA sequence: TGCGCCAGCAGCTTGACTGCGAGTAACACTGAAGCTTTCTTT. Its translation is CASSLTASNTEAFF.

The J gene is TRBJ2-3, the V gene TRBV5-1, with D perhaps matching TRBD1 (6 bases). Germline assignment: CDR1 SGHRS and CDR2 YFSETQ. The CDR3 is made up of 15 amino acids. Deletions cut 1 base from V and 3 bases from J, with 12 bases between. The CDR3 nucleotides are TGCGCCAGCAGCTTGAGGGGGATTGGTACAGATACGCAGTATTTT. Its protein product is CASSLRGIGTDTQYF.

This sequence joins TRBV6-2 or TRBV6-3 and TRBJ1-2, with D unresolved. This CDR3 is built from 13 residues. Per the germline V gene, CDR1 is MNHEY and CDR2 is SVGEGT. The ends were cut back, 0 bases at V and 6 bases at J, with 8 bases in the middle. The CDR3 DNA sequence: TGTGCCAGCAGTTACTCGAACGGTAATGGCTACACCTTC. Amino acids: CASSYSNGNGYTF.

Here the CDR3 reads CASSQGALAGDSYEQYF. The CDR3 DNA reads TGTGCCAGTAGCCAAGGGGCACTAGCGGGGGACTCCTACGAGCAGTACTTC. This chain joins TRBV19 and TRBJ2-7, with 11 bases matching TRBD2. Germline CDR1 is LNHDA and CDR2 is SQIVND (reference sequence). V gave up 6 bases and J gave up 0 bases; unmatched junction bases: 10. This CDR3 has 17 amino acids.

This clone was detected a few times. The chain employs TRBV25-1 and TRBJ2-7, with 10 bases matching TRBD1. Per germline, CDR1 MGHDK and CDR2 SYGVNS. Trimming at V came to 7 bases and at J to 0 bases, leaving 3 bases not matched to a gene. The CDR3 extends over 14 amino acids. CDR3 in DNA: TGTGCCAGCACCGGGACAGGGGTCTCCTACGAGCAGTACTTC. It yields the protein CASTGTGVSYEQYF.

This sequence joins TRBV5-6 and TRBJ2-7; TRBD2 might be the D (6 bases). The CDR3 consists of 13 residues. Trimming left V 0 bases short and J 6 bases short, with 10 bases between. Germline CDR1 SGHDT, CDR2 YYEEEE. CDR3 residues: CASSLAGVGEQYF. Written as DNA, the CDR3 is TGTGCCAGCAGCTTGGCGGGGGTTGGCGAGCAGTACTTC.

The V gene is TRBV18, the J gene TRBJ2-2; D is unclear. The germline V gene has CDR1 KGHSH and CDR2 LQKENI. The CDR3 is 14 amino acids. Deletions cut 1 base from V and 3 bases from J, with 6 bases between. The CDR3 DNA reads TGTGCCAGCTCACCACGAAGGGACACCGGGGAGCTGTTTTTT. As protein: CASSPRRDTGELFF.

The chain carries TRBV11-3 and TRBJ2-7; 9 bases line up with TRBD1. The CDR3 is 15 residues long. J gave up 5 bases and V 4 bases, and 9 bases lay outside the gene matches. CDR1 and CDR2 from the germline V gene are SGHNT and YENEEA. DNA for the CDR3: TGTGCCAGCAGCTCCTCCGGGACAGGGTTCCACGAGCAGTACTTC. Translation: CASSSSGTGFHEQYF.

V gene TRBV10-1 combines with J gene TRBJ2-7; D possibly matches TRBD1 or TRBD2 (5 bases each). The CDR3 spans 14 residues. Germline V gene lookup returns CDR1 WNHNN and CDR2 SYGVQD (reference sequence). Trimming removed 4 bases from V and 5 bases from J, with 15 bases in between. CDR3: CASSGDAGFHEQYF. Written as DNA, the CDR3 is TGCGCCAGCAGTGGGGACGCAGGGTTCCACGAGCAGTACTTC.